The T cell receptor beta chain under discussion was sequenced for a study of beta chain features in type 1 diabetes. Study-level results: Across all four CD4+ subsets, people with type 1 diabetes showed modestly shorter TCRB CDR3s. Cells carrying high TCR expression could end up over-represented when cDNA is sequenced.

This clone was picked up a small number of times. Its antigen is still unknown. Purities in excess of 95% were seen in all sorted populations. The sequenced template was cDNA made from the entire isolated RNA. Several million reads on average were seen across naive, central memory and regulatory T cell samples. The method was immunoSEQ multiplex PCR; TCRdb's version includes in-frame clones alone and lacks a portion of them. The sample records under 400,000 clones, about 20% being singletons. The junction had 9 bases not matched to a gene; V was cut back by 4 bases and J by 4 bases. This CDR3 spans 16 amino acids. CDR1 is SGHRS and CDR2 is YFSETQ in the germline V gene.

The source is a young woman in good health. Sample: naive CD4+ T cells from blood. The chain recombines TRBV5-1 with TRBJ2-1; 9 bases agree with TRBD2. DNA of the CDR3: TGCGCCAGCAGCATATCGTTAGCGGGAGATTACAATGAGCAGTTCTTC. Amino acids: CASSISLAGDYNEQFF.